Included here is one TCR beta chain sequence, with context. The investigators introduced synthetic TCR analog templates into each PCR as spikes. Profiled with immunoSEQ multiplex PCR; TCRdb holds only in-frame clones, not every one. Among about 88,000 clones, roughly 90% were seen once, and the ten largest hold more than 8%. This entry is derived from a study of PD-L1 blockade in urothelial cancer. As for the study in general: About 90% of the 29 patients comprised males who had bladder-origin urothelial cancer.

V shed 4 bases and J shed 3 bases, with 6 bases lying between them. The CDR3 consists of 12 residues. Per germline, CDR1 MNHNS and CDR2 SASEGT. This chain joins TRBV6-1 and TRBJ1-2, with D possibly being TRBD1 (6 bases). The source was PBMCs, collected around atezolizumab (anti-PD-L1) treatment. This receptor was identified in a man aged 55 to 70 with urothelial cancer. CDR3 nucleotides: TGTGCCAGCAGTGGGACAGACTATGGCTACACCTTC. Residues: CASSGTDYGYTF.